The rows below give T cell receptor beta chains drawn from one sample of a study of cytomegalovirus exposure and HLA in healthy donors. Clones were read by immunoSEQ multiplex PCR, and TCRdb kept only the in-frame ones, dropping some. This sample yields 98,000 or so clones, of which over 60% are seen a single time; 16% belongs to the top ten. The sample taken for sequencing was PBMCs. Receptor source: a man aged 55 to 70 in good health and CMV-seropositive. Each CDR3 is given without its conserved first and last residue. Expanded clones get a size class; other rows say once, few or many, or leave the size out.

j_call,clone_size,v_call,cdr3_aa
TRBJ2-4,NA,TRBV4-1,ASSQEGSSGGGSGAKNIQY
TRBJ1-5,NA,TRBV30,AWSVGDNQPQH
TRBJ2-3,NA,TRBV5-1,ASSFGRLSTDTQY
TRBJ1-1,NA,TRBV10-3,ASRGPSGVYTEAF
TRBJ2-3,NA,TRBV5-8,ASSLGQGASTDTQY
TRBJ2-3,NA,TRBV7-6,ASSHATSGGRTDTQY
TRBJ1-4,NA,TRBV6-5,ASSRRRGLNEKLF
TRBJ2-1,NA,TRBV7-6,ASSLEASGGYNEQF
TRBJ1-1,NA,TRBV19,ASINRGYTEAF
TRBJ2-2,NA,TRBV27,ASSFGRGTGELF
TRBJ1-1,NA,TRBV29-1,SVAPIRENTEAF
TRBJ1-1,NA,TRBV5-4,ASSPTGGINTEAF
TRBJ1-2,NA,TRBV5-4,ASSIGQLLYGYT
TRBJ2-3,once,TRBV10-3,AISPTSPDTQY
TRBJ1-3,NA,TRBV13,ASRAGHFSGNTIY
TRBJ2-7,NA,TRBV4-1,ASSIARDRGRYEQY
TRBJ2-1,NA,TRBV5-4,ASSLGQGYINEQF
TRBJ2-7,NA,TRBV18,ASSPYTDYAYEQY
TRBJ2-5,NA,TRBV19,ATADRDRDLQY
TRBJ2-1,NA,TRBV2,ASRAGTGNYNEQF
TRBJ2-5,NA,TRBV20-1,SAAGETQY
TRBJ2-7,NA,TRBV27,ASALEGAYEQY
TRBJ1-4,NA,TRBV28,ASSHLFGATNEKLF
TRBJ2-7,NA,TRBV4-2,ASSQPGTGGVYEQY
TRBJ2-3,NA,TRBV11-3,ASSQTGATDTQY
TRBJ2-1,once,TRBV6-1,ATWTGGNEQF
TRBJ2-1,NA,TRBV5-1,ASSLALAYNEQF
TRBJ1-2,NA,TRBV29-1,SADRGLSGYT
TRBJ2-1,NA,TRBV6-4,ASNGLAAFNSSYNEQF
TRBJ2-1,NA,TRBV7-3,ASSDTGTGGAADEQF
TRBJ2-5,NA,TRBV19,ASSIGFGETQY
TRBJ2-3,NA,TRBV6-1,ASSGSSRGTQY
TRBJ2-7,NA,TRBV4-2,ASSSDSSSYEQY
TRBJ2-1,NA,TRBV27,ASSLLPSSYNEQF
TRBJ2-5,once,TRBV15,ATSRDGRLAGGSIQETQY
TRBJ2-5,once,TRBV6-1,ATSGRGSQETQY
TRBJ2-7,NA,TRBV7-8,ASSSGTGEPYEQY
TRBJ1-2,NA,TRBV19,ASSPVRNYGYT
TRBJ2-3,NA,TRBV7-9,SSYRVDTQY
TRBJ2-3,NA,TRBV5-1,ASSGRTGGFSTDTQY
TRBJ1-1,few,TRBV7-6,ASSLGQGANTEAF
TRBJ2-7,NA,TRBV5-1,ASSPSGGANYEQY
TRBJ2-4,NA,TRBV5-1,ASSLGGLNAKNIQY
TRBJ1-1,NA,TRBV29-1,SVGDRGDTEAF
TRBJ2-3,NA,TRBV10-3,AISDGTRGLDTQY
TRBJ1-1,NA,TRBV5-1,ASSNAGVAEAF
TRBJ2-5,NA,TRBV11-3,ASSLGGSPQETQY
TRBJ2-5,NA,TRBV19,ASSIVGVGSGETQY
TRBJ2-3,once,TRBV6-1,ASSGARTDTQY
TRBJ2-7,once,TRBV15,ATSRNPAYEQY
TRBJ2-7,once,TRBV28,ASTPGGGGIYEQY
TRBJ2-7,NA,TRBV19,ASSIKGEQY
TRBJ2-7,NA,TRBV23-1,ASSPPPGGRKKRGRRYEQY
TRBJ1-1,NA,TRBV7-6,ASSPGGGGGTEAF